The 22 T cell receptor beta chains below all came from one sample that was sequenced in a study of cytomegalovirus exposure and HLA in healthy donors. The PCR employed 60 Vbeta primers together with 13 Jbeta primers. The protocol was immunoSEQ multiplex PCR, while the TCRdb copy is restricted to in-frame clones and leaves out a portion. This table has around 190,000 clones, about 80% appearing once. The sequencing sample was made of PBMCs. The receptor source for this set is a woman in her fifties or sixties in good health and CMV-seronegative.

V usage is TRBV9 and J usage is TRBJ2-7; the match to TRBD2 covers 9 bases. The germline V gene encodes CDR1 SGDLS and CDR2 YYNGEE. CDR3 length: 18 residues. With 4 bases clipped from V and 5 bases from J, the junction kept 19 bases outside the gene matches. This chain's CDR3 is CASSPLSGSGRATHEQYF. The CDR3 DNA is TGTGCCAGCAGCCCCCTGAGTGGTAGCGGGAGAGCAACCCACGAGCAGTACTTC.

The chain combines TRBV5-1 with TRBJ1-2; maybe TRBD1 (6 bases). V lost 4 bases and J lost 0, with 13 bases in between. In germline, CDR1 is SGHRS, CDR2 YFSETQ. The CDR3 spans 15 residues. The DNA of the CDR3 is TGCGCCAGCAGCCTAGGGGGGGCAGCTAACTATGGCTACACCTTC. This gives the protein CASSLGGAANYGYTF.

The gene calls are TRBV4-1 and TRBJ2-1, with 7 bases lining up with TRBD2. Germline V CDR1 and CDR2: MGHRA, YSYEKL. The V segment lost 3 bases and the J segment 5 bases; nucleotides outside the gene matches: 10. This CDR3 is 16 amino acids long. Written as DNA, the CDR3 is TGCGCCAGCAGCCAGAAACCGGGACTAAACGACAATGAGCAGTTCTTC. This gives the protein CASSQKPGLNDNEQFF.

This clone was observed once. The chain joins TRBV6-6 to TRBJ2-3, with TRBD1 matching 8 bases. This CDR3 spans 15 amino acids. From germline, CDR1 is MNHNY and CDR2 SVGAGI (reference sequence). V was clipped by 6 bases and J by 4 bases; unmatched bases: 9. This CDR3 reads CASSRQGAVSDTQYF. CDR3 nucleotide sequence: TGTGCCAGCAGCCGTCAGGGGGCAGTATCAGATACGCAGTATTTT.

This CDR3 reads CAISEPSNNEQFF. The CDR3, as DNA: TGTGCCATCAGTGAGCCATCAAACAATGAGCAGTTCTTC. The V gene is TRBV10-3, the J gene TRBJ2-1; D is ambiguous. Germline CDR1 and CDR2: ENHRY and SYGVKD. The V and J ends lost 2 bases and 5 bases respectively, with 7 bases between them. The CDR3 length is 13 residues.

The chain is built from TRBV7-9 and TRBJ1-1; unclear D gene. V was trimmed by 8 bases and J by 0 bases, leaving 7 bases between them. Germline CDR1 reads SEHNR; CDR2 reads FQNEAQ (reference sequence). This CDR3 comprises 12 residues. The CDR3 here is CASYSLNTEAFF. The CDR3 DNA reads TGTGCCAGCTACTCCCTGAACACTGAAGCTTTCTTT.

The chain combines TRBV15 with TRBJ1-2, with TRBD1 matching 7 bases. V was clipped by 2 bases and J by 8 bases; unmatched bases: 8. The CDR3 length is 14 residues. Germline CDR1 reads LNHNV; CDR2 reads YYDKDF (reference sequence). The CDR3 DNA is TGTGCCACCAGCAGACAGACAGGGTTGGAGGGCTACACCTTC. It codes for CATSRQTGLEGYTF.

This clone was seen a single time. The chain recombines TRBV11-2 with TRBJ1-4; 7 bases fit TRBD1. The CDR3 contains 17 residues. The junction had 14 bases not matched to a gene; V was cut back by 5 bases and J by 5 bases. In germline, CDR1 is SGHAT, CDR2 FQNNGV. The CDR3 coding sequence is TGTGCCAGCAGCGTAGGCGGGACAGCCAAAGCCAATGAAAAACTGTTTTTT. It yields the protein CASSVGGTAKANEKLFF.

This chain joins TRBV2 and TRBJ2-3, with D hard to call. CDR1 and CDR2 from the germline V gene are SNHLY and FYNNEI. The V end lost 3 bases, the J end lost 2 bases, and 3 bases lay between the germline ends. CDR3 length: 12 amino acids. Here the CDR3 DNA reads TGTGCCAGCAGTGACAACACAGATACGCAGTATTTT. Protein product: CASSDNTDTQYF. The entire variable domain, with the rest obtained from reference TRBV2 and TRBJ2-3, is as follows: EPEVTQTPSHQVTQMGQEVILRCVPISNHLYFYWYRQILGQKVEFLVSFYNNEISEKSEIFDDQFSVERPDGSNFTLKIRSTKLEDSAMYFCASSDNTDTQYFGPGTRLTVL.

The CDR3 is CASSGLAGTFYNEQFF. CDR3 DNA sequence: TGTGCCAGCAGCGGGTTGGCAGGTACGTTCTACAATGAGCAGTTCTTC. The rearrangement uses TRBV21-1 and TRBJ2-1; TRBD1 is the table's D call, not checked against the DNA. TRBV21-1 is an annotated pseudogene. The CDR3 spans 16 residues.

This clone was recorded a few times. J is TRBJ2-7 and V is TRBV19; unclear D gene. The CDR3 is made up of 13 amino acids. V lost 6 bases and J 7 bases, leaving 16 bases between the germline ends. CDR1 and CDR2 (germline): LNHDA, SQIVND (reference sequence). CDR3 nucleotides: TGTGCCAGTAGGGAGCCGTTTCAAGTGGAGCAGTACTTC. Protein product: CASREPFQVEQYF.

The chain has TRBV7-9 and TRBJ2-1, with D tentatively TRBD2 (5 bases). The CDR3 has 11 amino acids. V was shortened by 4 bases and J by 10 bases, with 8 bases between the two germline ends. Germline V CDR1 and CDR2: SEHNR, FQNEAQ (reference sequence). The DNA for the CDR3 is TGTGCCAGCAGCTCGGACTGGGAGCAGTTCTTC. This codes for CASSSDWEQFF.

The chain combines TRBV28 with TRBJ1-6; unclear D gene. Trimming took 7 bases from V and 8 from J, leaving 15 bases between them. The CDR3 is 14 amino acids. Germline V gene data show CDR1 as MDHEN and CDR2 as SYDVKM. For the CDR3, the DNA is TGTGCCAGCAAAATTAAGGCGGGTCATTCACCCCTCCACTTT. Protein sequence: CASKIKAGHSPLHF.

This chain joins TRBV19 and TRBJ2-4; D unclear. The germline V and J ends were trimmed by 6 bases and 0 bases, with 6 bases remaining between them. Per germline, CDR1 LNHDA and CDR2 SQIVND (reference sequence). The CDR3 spans 13 residues. The CDR3, as DNA: TGTGCCAGTAGCGAACTAGCCAAAAACATTCAGTACTTC. This gives the protein CASSELAKNIQYF.

Points on this clone: Other DNA sequences of this sample code for an identical CDR3. The CDR3 DNA reads TGTGCCAGCAGCTTAAGGGGGTACGAGCAGTACTTC. Translated, it gives CASSLRGYEQYF. V and J are TRBV7-2 and TRBJ2-7; tentatively, D is TRBD1 (6 bases). This CDR3 is 12 amino acids long. V gave up 2 bases and J gave up 4 bases, with 6 bases separating them. CDR1 is SGHTA, CDR2 FQGNSA, per germline.

This chain connects TRBV14 to TRBJ1-5; D unclear. V was cut by 1 base and J by 5 bases, with 3 bases left in between. Germline assignment: CDR1 SGHDN and CDR2 FVKESK. The CDR3 has 12 residues. The CDR3 reads CASSQADQPQHF. The CDR3 nucleotides are TGTGCCAGCAGCCAAGCAGATCAGCCCCAGCATTTT.

The chain uses TRBV28 and TRBJ2-1; perhaps TRBD2 as D (5 bases). Germline CDR1 is MDHEN and CDR2 is SYDVKM. Trimming shortened V by 5 bases and J by 5 bases, and 16 bases separated the two germline ends. There are 15 residues in the CDR3. CDR3 DNA sequence: TGTGCCAGCAGTCGTCGGGGTGAACTACACAATGAGCAGTTCTTC. As protein: CASSRRGELHNEQFF.

A remark on this clone: At one boundary the junction diverges from the germline segment, which might be a read error. J is TRBJ2-1 and V is TRBV27, with TRBD2 matching 9 bases. CDR1 is MNHEY and CDR2 is SMNVEV in the germline V gene (reference sequence). The CDR3 is 15 amino acids. This chain's CDR3 is CASSLLAGVRNEQFF. CDR3 bases: TGTGCCAGCAGCTTATTAGCGGGAGTAAGGAATGAGCAGTTCTTC.

V and J are TRBV2 and TRBJ1-2; possibly TRBD1 for D (5 bases). CDR1 and CDR2 from the germline V gene are SNHLY and FYNNEI. This CDR3 spans 13 amino acids. V dropped 8 bases and J dropped 4 bases, with 14 bases sitting between them. The CDR3: CASGGAIGYGYTF. The CDR3 DNA sequence: TGTGCCAGCGGAGGGGCGATCGGCTATGGCTACACCTTC.

V and J are TRBV28 and TRBJ1-2; 7 bases map to TRBD1. The germline V gene encodes CDR1 MDHEN and CDR2 SYDVKM. The CDR3 sequence is 13 residues long. The J segment lost 8 bases and the V segment lost 6 bases, leaving 9 bases of the junction unmatched. CDR3 coding DNA: TGTGCCAGCAGCCGAACAGGGGCCTCGGGCTACACCTTC. Its protein product is CASSRTGASGYTF.

Concerning this clone: A junction boundary mismatches the germline segment, possibly from a read error. The chain joins TRBV7-9 to TRBJ2-2; 8 bases are shared with TRBD2. The CDR3 is 16 residues long. CDR1 is SEHNR, CDR2 FQNEAQ, per germline (reference sequence). The CDR3 spells CSSSSRGGAVTGELFF. For the CDR3, the DNA is TGTTCCAGCAGCTCTCGGGGGGGAGCGGTCACCGGGGAGCTGTTTTTT. Variable domain in full (rest from reference TRBV7-9 and TRBJ2-2): DTGVSQNPRHKITKRGQNVTFRCDPISEHNRLYWYRQTLGQGPEFLTYFQNEAQLEKSRLLSDRFSAERPKGSFSTLEIQRTEQGDSAMYLCSSSSRGGAVTGELFFGEGSRLTVL.

This clone occurred a few times. V gene TRBV5-1 combines with J gene TRBJ2-2, with a tentative D call TRBD2 (6 bases). The germline gives CDR1 SGHRS, CDR2 YFSETQ. Trimming stripped 3 bases from V and 5 bases from J, with 8 bases between. CDR3 length: 13 amino acids. CDR3 region: CASSSGETGELFF. CDR3 DNA: TGCGCCAGCAGCTCGGGGGAAACCGGGGAGCTGTTTTTT.